Reported below is one TCR beta chain. The identical CDR3 is also encoded by other nucleotide sequences in the sample. Time point noted: peak reinfection, 3 to 8 weeks after reinfection detection. TCR sequencing was done directly ex vivo on sorted cells, without expansion in vitro. People who inject drugs from Montreal's HEPCO study were the donors. At all three reinfection time points, viable CD3+ CD8+ CD45RO- cells from a couple of donors served as controls. The method was immunoSEQ multiplex PCR; TCRdb's version includes in-frame clones alone and lacks a portion of them. The sample carries fewer than 50,000 clones, 88% recorded once. V was clipped by 5 bases and J by 2 bases; unmatched bases: 5. This CDR3 has 15 amino acids. Germline CDR1 reads SNHLY; CDR2 reads FYNNEI. The source of the sample is a study of memory CD8 T cells in hepatitis C reinfection. Study context: A positive HCV RNA test after two negatives ≥60 days apart defined reinfection. Samples at peak reinfection came 3 to 8 weeks post-detection.

The J gene is TRBJ1-5, the V gene TRBV2; 8 bases are shared with TRBD1. The receptor was isolated from a young man with hepatitis C virus infection. Sequences were obtained from naive CD8+ T cells sorted from blood. DNA of the CDR3: TGTGCCAGCAGTTCCACAGGGGGGGGCAATCAGCCCCAGCATTTT. Protein product: CASSSTGGGNQPQHF. The complete variable domain, with remaining parts taken from reference TRBV2 and TRBJ1-5, reads EPEVTQTPSHQVTQMGQEVILRCVPISNHLYFYWYRQILGQKVEFLVSFYNNEISEKSEIFDDQFSVERPDGSNFTLKIRSTKLEDSAMYFCASSSTGGGNQPQHFGDGTRLSIL.